This T cell receptor beta chain was sequenced in a study of cytotoxic CD8 clonotypes in ibrutinib-treated CLL. Study information: There were about 12 relapsed/refractory patients and about 15 treatment-naive patients, and under 18 were IGHV unmutated.

V was clipped by 6 bases and J by 8 bases, with 11 bases between them. CDR1 is LNHDA and CDR2 is SQIVND in the germline V gene (reference sequence). CDR3 length: 13 residues. The study, taken as a whole, reports: Higher circulating CD8+ T-cell counts strongly accompanied higher baseline clonality, above age-matched healthy donors. Clonality increased at ibrutinib response, then returned toward baseline at progression.

Comment on this clone: Antigen specificity is unknown.

The sequencing depth, 1 in 200,000 to 1 in 1 million T cells, was the target. Here immunoSEQ multiplex PCR was the method, and the copy in TCRdb shows in-frame clones only, minus some. The table records hundreds of thousands of clones, about four fifths of them present only once. This sequence originates from a human donor with chronic lymphocytic leukemia. Sample: PBMCs, taken after 12 months of ibrutinib treatment. This chain joins TRBV19 and TRBJ1-6; no firm D call. CDR3 nucleotides: TGTGCCAGTAGGGGCGACACCTATTCACCCCTCCACTTT. Its translation: CASRGDTYSPLHF.